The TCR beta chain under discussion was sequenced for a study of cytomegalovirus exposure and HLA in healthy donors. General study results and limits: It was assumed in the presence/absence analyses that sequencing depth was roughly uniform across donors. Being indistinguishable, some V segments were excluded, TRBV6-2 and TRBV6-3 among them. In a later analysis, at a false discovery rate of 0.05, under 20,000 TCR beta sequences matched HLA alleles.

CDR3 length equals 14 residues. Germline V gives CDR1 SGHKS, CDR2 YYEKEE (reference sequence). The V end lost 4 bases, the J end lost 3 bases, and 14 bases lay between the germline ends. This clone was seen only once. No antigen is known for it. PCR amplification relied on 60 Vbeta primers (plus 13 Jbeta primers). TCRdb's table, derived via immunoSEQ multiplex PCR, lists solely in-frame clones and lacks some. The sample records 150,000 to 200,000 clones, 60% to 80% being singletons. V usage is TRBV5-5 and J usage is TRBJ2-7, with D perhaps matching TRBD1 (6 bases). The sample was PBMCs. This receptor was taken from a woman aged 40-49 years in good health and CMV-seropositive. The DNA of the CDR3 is TGTGCCAGCAGCCTGCCCCAGGGGTACTACGAGCAGTACTTC. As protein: CASSLPQGYYEQYF.